The sample holds a few counts of the clone carrying this T cell receptor beta chain. The antigen is unknown. This sample is drawn from a study of blood T cells in healthy people across ages. Study-wide points: Estimates based on one million T cells were treated as lower bounds.

Germline V lookup: CDR1 DFQATT, CDR2 SNEGSKA (reference sequence). V was cut by 3 bases and J by 0 bases, with 11 bases left in between. The CDR3 contains 14 residues. Through a sample-barcoded 5' primer and a J-beta primer mix, a second PCR was run for about 6 to 12 cycles. A minimum of 3 million CDR3-containing paired-end reads was obtained for each sample. In TCRdb, the 5' RACE reads were re-called with MiXCR into one record per CDR3 protein. The top ten hold 15% of the sample, which has approximately 680,000 distinct CDR3 sequences, about 30% seen once. The receptor was derived from a woman of 80 years or more in good health. The sequencing sample was made of blood. The rearrangement uses TRBV20-1 and TRBJ1-1, with a tentative D call TRBD1 (5 bases). The CDR3 DNA reads as TGCAGTGCTAGTCCCGGACACGTGAACACTGAAGCTTTCTTT. The encoded protein is CSASPGHVNTEAFF.